Shown below are 5 T cell receptor beta chains from a single sample sequenced in a study of CD8 T cells in ankylosing spondylitis. MiXCR was run by TCRdb on the 5' RACE reads, yielding one entry per CDR3 protein. The table lists approximately 45,000 distinct CDR3 sequences, 3% to 4.5% of them singletons. The sequencing sample was made of blood, either unsorted or a sorted T cell fraction (not recorded which). The origin of the receptors is a female donor with ankylosing spondylitis or in good health (not recorded which).

This clonotype was recorded many times. The gene calls are TRBV9 and TRBJ1-3; D is undetermined. Germline CDR1 is SGDLS and CDR2 is YYNGEE. Trimming pared 2 bases from V and 4 bases from J, leaving 13 bases between. The CDR3 is made up of 15 amino acids. This CDR3 reads CASSVYSTWGNTIYF. CDR3 DNA: TGTGCCAGCAGCGTTTACTCCACCTGGGGAAACACCATATATTTT.

This clonotype has at least ten counts. The chain recombines TRBV30 with TRBJ2-5; possibly TRBD2 for D (7 bases). Germline V CDR1 and CDR2: GTSNPN, SVGIG (reference sequence). Trimming cost V 0 bases and J 7 bases, with 15 bases left between them. The length of the CDR3 is 14 residues. CDR3 bases: TGTGCCTGGAGTGTACGAGGGGGGGCCGGGACCCAGTACTTC. It yields the protein CAWSVRGGAGTQYF.

Many counts were recorded for this clonotype. The rearrangement joins TRBV9 to TRBJ2-5; 9 nucleotides align to TRBD1. V shed 3 bases, J shed 5 bases, and the junction held 8 bases outside the gene matches. In germline, CDR1 is SGDLS, CDR2 YYNGEE. This CDR3 region has 15 residues. CDR3 in DNA: TGTGCCAGCAGCGCACCCGACAGGGGGAGGGAGACCCAGTACTTC. It encodes CASSAPDRGRETQYF.

This clonotype was counted at least ten times. This sequence joins TRBV9 and TRBJ2-1; D not certain. CDR3 length equals 14 residues. V lost 4 bases and J 0 bases, leaving 8 bases between the germline ends. In germline, CDR1 is SGDLS, CDR2 YYNGEE. The CDR3: CASSPRNSYNEQFF. Here the CDR3 DNA reads TGTGCCAGCAGCCCTAGGAACTCCTACAATGAGCAGTTCTTC.

The chain combines TRBV9 with TRBJ2-3; 8 nucleotides match TRBD2. The junction had 3 bases not matched to a gene; V was cut back by 0 bases and J by 0 bases. CDR3 size: 16 residues. Germline V gene lookup returns CDR1 SGDLS and CDR2 YYNGEE. The CDR3 bases are TGTGCCAGCAGCGTAGCCGGGGGGGAAAGCACAGATACGCAGTATTTT. This encodes CASSVAGGESTDTQYF.